This T cell receptor (beta chain) was found in a study of blood T cells in healthy people across ages. A second about 7 to 11 cycle PCR used barcoded and J-beta primers. TCRdb used MiXCR to reprocess the 5' RACE reads, holding one entry per CDR3 protein. Seen here are some 900,000 distinct CDR3 sequences, around 28% observed once, and the top ten hold approximately 15%. Germline CDR1 MGHDK, CDR2 SYGVNS. J gave up 18 bases and V 4 bases, and 10 bases lay outside the gene matches. This CDR3 spans 13 amino acids. The sequence came from an elderly woman in good health. What was sequenced was blood. This rearrangement joins TRBV25-1 to TRBJ1-6, with TRBD1 identical over 9 bases. The CDR3: CASSGPGQGSPHF. Here the CDR3 DNA reads TGTGCCAGCAGTGGACCGGGACAGGGTTCCCCCCACTTT. Combining the CDR3 with reference TRBV25-1 and TRBJ1-6 gives the whole variable domain EADIYQTPRYLVIGTGKKITLECSQTMGHDKMYWYQQDPGMELHLIHYSYGVNSTEKGDLSSESTVSRIRTEHFPLTLESARPSHTSQYLCASSGPGQGSPHFGNGTRLTVT.